The 28 T cell receptor beta chains below all came from one sample that was sequenced in a study of control samples from healthy donors and cancer patients. Sequencing was performed with immunoSEQ multiplex PCR; in TCRdb, only in-frame clones are kept and a portion is missing. Seen here are approximately 120,000 clones, 90% observed once, and the top ten hold 4% to 4.5%. The sequenced material came from blood. These receptors all stem from a human donor in good health. The donor label of this sample is uncertain.

The chain recombines TRBV7-9 with TRBJ1-3, with D hard to call. Per germline, CDR1 SEHNR and CDR2 FQNEAQ (reference sequence). This CDR3 comprises 15 residues. V dropped 5 bases and J dropped 0 bases, with 11 bases sitting between them. CDR3 in amino acids: CASSPTRDSGNTIYF. In nucleotides, the CDR3 is TGTGCCAGCAGCCCAACACGAGACTCTGGAAACACCATATATTTT.

Turning to this clone: Other DNA sequences in this sample translate to the same CDR3. The rearrangement joins TRBV24-1 to TRBJ1-5, with D unresolved. V was trimmed by 4 bases and J by 4 bases, leaving 4 bases between them. Germline V gene sequence: CDR1 KGHDR, CDR2 SFDVKD. The CDR3 covers 12 residues. Written as DNA, the CDR3 is TGTGCCACCAGTGACAGTAATCAGCCCCAGCATTTT. The encoded protein is CATSDSNQPQHF.

This rearrangement joins TRBV2 to TRBJ1-1, with a possible D match to TRBD1 (6 bases). The V end was cut by 10 bases, the J end by 2 bases, with 14 bases between. CDR1 and CDR2 (germline): SNHLY, FYNNEI. CDR3 length: 13 residues. The CDR3 protein is CATTVQGNTEAFF. The CDR3 region has the DNA TGTGCCACAACTGTACAGGGTAACACTGAAGCTTTCTTT.

The rearrangement links TRBV5-1 to TRBJ1-2, with D uncertain. There are 15 residues in the CDR3. Trimming shortened V by 2 bases and J by 2 bases, and 13 bases separated the two germline ends. CDR1 is SGHRS and CDR2 is YFSETQ in the germline V gene. For the CDR3, the DNA is TGCGCCAGCAGCTTAGGGCGTACCTTGAACTATGGCTACACCTTC. Its translation is CASSLGRTLNYGYTF.

The chain joins TRBV28 to TRBJ1-3; the D gene is possibly TRBD1 (6 bases). CDR1 and CDR2 (germline): MDHEN, SYDVKM. CDR3 length equals 15 residues. V lost 5 bases to trimming and J lost 1 base, with 12 bases between them. This CDR3 reads CASSPLGASGNTIYF. The CDR3 nucleotides read TGTGCCAGCAGTCCCTTGGGGGCATCTGGAAACACCATATATTTT. Full variable domain (rest looked up from reference TRBV28 and TRBJ1-3): DVKVTQSSRYLVKRTGEKVFLECVQDMDHENMFWYRQDPGLGLRLIYFSYDVKMKEKGDIPEGYSVSREKKERFSLILESASTNQTSMYLCASSPLGASGNTIYFGEGSWLTVV.

V and J are TRBV27 and TRBJ1-2; D perhaps matches TRBD1 (5 bases). The V end lost 4 bases, the J end lost 8 bases, and 20 bases lay between the germline ends. CDR1 is MNHEY and CDR2 is SMNVEV in the germline V gene (reference sequence). CDR3 length: 15 residues. Written as DNA, the CDR3 is TGTGCCAGCAGTTCCCTCGACCGGGGGGTTGAGGGCTACACCTTC. Translation gives CASSSLDRGVEGYTF.

V gene TRBV10-1 combines with J gene TRBJ2-1, with a possible D match to TRBD2 (6 bases). The germline V gene has CDR1 WNHNN and CDR2 SYGVQD (reference sequence). V dropped 2 bases and J dropped 0 bases, with 8 bases sitting between them. The CDR3 runs to 15 residues. DNA of the CDR3: TGCGCCAGCAGTGAGGGCGGGGACTCCTACAATGAGCAGTTCTTC. This gives the protein CASSEGGDSYNEQFF.

The rearrangement uses TRBV29-1 and TRBJ1-2, with D possibly TRBD1 on 6 matching bases. There are 12 residues in the CDR3. Germline V CDR1 and CDR2: SQVTM, ANQGSEA. The V and J ends lost 4 bases and 5 bases respectively, with 11 bases between them. Here the CDR3 reads CSVARQDYGYTF. The CDR3 DNA reads TGCAGCGTTGCAAGACAGGATTATGGCTACACCTTC.

In this sample, this clone turned up a few times. The genes are TRBV14 and TRBJ1-1, with D unresolved. From germline, CDR1 is SGHDN and CDR2 FVKESK. V dropped 4 bases and J dropped 1 base, with 10 bases sitting between them. The CDR3 consists of 14 residues. The DNA of the CDR3 is TGTGCCAGCAGCCCGCTAAAACAGAACACTGAAGCTTTCTTT. Protein product: CASSPLKQNTEAFF.

This chain uses TRBV6-5 with TRBJ1-6; D not certain. Germline CDR1 reads MNHEY; CDR2 reads SVGAGI. There are 16 residues in the CDR3. The germline V and J ends were trimmed by 2 bases and 0 bases, with 8 bases remaining between them. CDR3 region: CASSYGTSSYNSPLHF. CDR3 coding DNA: TGTGCCAGCAGTTACGGCACGAGCTCCTATAATTCACCCCTCCACTTT.

This clone has only a few counts. The chain is built from TRBV24-1 and TRBJ1-6, with D perhaps TRBD1 (5 bases). V dropped 9 bases and J dropped 6 bases, with 17 bases sitting between them. From germline, CDR1 is KGHDR and CDR2 SFDVKD. This CDR3 has 15 amino acids. In DNA form, the CDR3 reads TGTGCCACCGGGGCTGGGGGTCTCCGTAATTCACCCCTCCACTTT. Its translation is CATGAGGLRNSPLHF.

The chain links TRBV21-1 to TRBJ1-5. TRBV21-1 is an annotated pseudogene. CDR3 size: 17 residues. CDR3 DNA: TGTGCCAGCAGCACACCATTGGGGGGATACGGCAATCAGCCCCAGCATTTT. As protein: CASSTPLGGYGNQPQHF.

This chain links TRBV30 with TRBJ1-1; no firm D call. The V end lost 2 bases, the J end lost 3 bases, and 16 bases lay between the germline ends. The V gene's germline CDR1 is GTSNPN and CDR2 SVGIG (reference sequence). The CDR3 sequence is 15 residues long. Written as DNA, the CDR3 is TGTGCCTGGAGTTTCAAAATATCGGGGTACACTGAAGCTTTCTTT. Protein sequence: CAWSFKISGYTEAFF.

This chain's CDR3 is CASSYGVDSEQYF. CDR3 nucleotide sequence: TGTGCCAGCAGTTATGGAGTTGACTCCGAGCAGTACTTC. V usage is TRBV6-5 and J usage is TRBJ2-7; D gene unclear. The CDR3 runs to 13 residues. Germline CDR1 is MNHEY and CDR2 is SVGAGI. V dropped 3 bases and J dropped 6 bases, with 12 bases sitting between them.

The V call is TRBV12-3 or TRBV12-4, the J call TRBJ2-7; perhaps D is TRBD1 or TRBD2 (5 bases each). Trimming took off 5 bases at V and 3 bases at J, with 8 bases between the two ends. The CDR3 is made up of 12 amino acids. The CDR3 DNA is TGTGCCAGCAGTCGAGGGGACTACGAGCAGTACGTC. Amino acid sequence: CASSRGDYEQYV.

The CDR3 here is CASRPGLAGNIQYF. The CDR3 nucleotides read TGTGCCAGCAGACCGGGACTAGCTGGAAACATTCAGTACTTC. This chain uses TRBV6-5 with TRBJ2-4, with 9 bases fitting TRBD2. The CDR3 is 14 residues long. From germline, CDR1 is MNHEY and CDR2 SVGAGI. Germline trimming cut 6 bases from V and 6 bases from J; bases unmatched to any gene: 6.

The rearrangement joins TRBV28 to TRBJ1-2; D remains ambiguous. The V end was cut by 4 bases, the J end by 6 bases, with 6 bases between. The V gene's germline CDR1 is MDHEN and CDR2 SYDVKM. The CDR3 is 11 amino acids. The CDR3 DNA sequence: TGTGCCAGCAGTTCATGGAATGGCTACACCTTC. Protein sequence: CASSSWNGYTF.

The chain couples TRBV6-6 to TRBJ1-6; tentatively, D is TRBD1 (6 bases). V lost 2 bases and J 5 bases, leaving 10 bases between the germline ends. Germline V gene lookup returns CDR1 MNHNY and CDR2 SVGAGI (reference sequence). The CDR3 consists of 15 residues. Written as DNA, the CDR3 is TGTGCCAGCAGTTACGGGGGGGGCAATAATTCACCCCTCCACTTT. This gives the protein CASSYGGGNNSPLHF.

The chain recombines TRBV7-2 with TRBJ2-2, with D maybe TRBD1 (5 bases). From germline, CDR1 is SGHTA and CDR2 FQGNSA. The CDR3 totals 14 residues. Deletions cut 7 bases from V and 3 bases from J, with 12 bases between. CDR3 sequence (DNA): TGTGCCAGCACCGACAGAAGTTACACCGGGGAGCTGTTTTTT. It specifies CASTDRSYTGELFF.

The chain couples TRBV9 to TRBJ1-5; 7 nucleotides align to TRBD1. CDR1 and CDR2 (germline): SGDLS, YYNGEE. With 0 bases clipped from V and 5 bases from J, the junction kept 5 bases outside the gene matches. CDR3 length equals 15 residues. The CDR3 DNA sequence: TGTGCCAGCAGCGTAGGGGGGGGACAGCATCAGCCCCAGCATTTT. Amino acid sequence: CASSVGGGQHQPQHF.

In this sample, this clone turned up once. Given the absence of the conserved phenylalanine or tryptophan at the CDR3 end, a read error is likely. The DNA is omitted, as the CDR3 cannot be located on it reliably, and the CDR3 follows TCRdb's listing. The chain employs TRBV12-3 or TRBV12-4 and TRBJ1-1; TRBD1, the D gene given by the table, was not confirmed from the DNA. The CDR3 spans 10 amino acids, including both terminal residues. The CDR3 is CASRTGTGAP.

The chain is built from TRBV4-2 and TRBJ2-1; TRBD2 aligns across 8 bases. The length of the CDR3 is 16 residues. The germline V gene encodes CDR1 LGHNA and CDR2 YNFKEQ. Trimming at V came to 1 base and at J to 9 bases, leaving 11 bases not matched to a gene. CDR3 sequence (DNA): TGTGCCAGCAGCCAAGGCCCTCCCGGGGGGGCAGGTGAGCAGTTCTTC. Encoded protein: CASSQGPPGGAGEQFF.

The rearrangement links TRBV5-8 to TRBJ2-3, with 11 bases that match TRBD2. V trimming: 4 bases; J trimming: 4 bases; junction bases outside the gene matches: 8. The CDR3 totals 16 residues. The germline CDR1 and CDR2 sequences are SGHTS and YDEGEE. CDR3 sequence (DNA): TGTGCCAGCAGCATTAGCGGGGGGGTATCTGCAGATACGCAGTATTTT. It specifies CASSISGGVSADTQYF.

This rearrangement joins TRBV18 to TRBJ1-5; D not resolved. Germline CDR1 KGHSH, CDR2 LQKENI. V dropped 3 bases and J dropped 4 bases, with 7 bases sitting between them. This CDR3 is built from 13 residues. The DNA for the CDR3 is TGTGCCAGCTCACCTGACGGAAATCAGCCCCAGCATTTT. Translating gives CASSPDGNQPQHF.

The genes are TRBV2 and TRBJ2-3; D uncertain. The V end lost 4 bases, the J end lost 1 base, and 6 bases lay between the germline ends. CDR1 is SNHLY, CDR2 FYNNEI, per germline. The CDR3 totals 13 residues. CDR3 DNA sequence: TGTGCCAGCAGTGGGTTCGGCACAGATACGCAGTATTTT. Protein product: CASSGFGTDTQYF.

The chain recombines TRBV30 with TRBJ2-7; no reliable D call. The CDR3 runs to 12 residues. CDR1 and CDR2 from the germline V gene are GTSNPN and SVGIG (reference sequence). Trimming left V 0 bases short and J 3 bases short, with 6 bases between. The CDR3 coding sequence is TGTGCCTGGAGTGTTTTTGGCTACGAGCAGTACTTC. Protein product: CAWSVFGYEQYF.

This clone was seen more than once but under ten times. The genes are TRBV19 and TRBJ1-2; 7 nucleotides line up with TRBD1. In germline, CDR1 is LNHDA, CDR2 SQIVND (reference sequence). The CDR3 length is 14 residues. The J segment lost 4 bases and the V segment lost 4 bases, leaving 6 bases of the junction unmatched. The DNA for the CDR3 is TGTGCCAGTAGTAGCCCGGGACAGACCTATGGCTACACCTTC. Translating it yields CASSSPGQTYGYTF.

The chain recombines TRBV6-1 with TRBJ2-5; D remains ambiguous. There are 18 residues in the CDR3. Germline V gene data show CDR1 as MNHNS and CDR2 as SASEGT. V lost 1 base and J lost 4, with 22 bases in between. CDR3 DNA: TGTGCCAGCAGTGAAGAAAGAGGATTTCAGGATATAGGAGAGACCCAGTACTTC. The encoded protein is CASSEERGFQDIGETQYF.